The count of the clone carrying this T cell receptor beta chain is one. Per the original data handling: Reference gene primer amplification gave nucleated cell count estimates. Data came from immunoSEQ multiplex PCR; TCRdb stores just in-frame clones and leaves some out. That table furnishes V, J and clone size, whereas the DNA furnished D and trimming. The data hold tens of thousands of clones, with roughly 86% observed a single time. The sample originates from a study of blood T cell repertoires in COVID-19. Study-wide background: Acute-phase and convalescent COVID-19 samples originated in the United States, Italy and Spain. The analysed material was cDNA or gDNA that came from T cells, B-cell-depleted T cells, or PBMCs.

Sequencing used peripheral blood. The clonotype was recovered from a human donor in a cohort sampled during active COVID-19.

CDR3 protein: CASSQYEPAYNSPLHF. CDR3 coding DNA: TGCGCCAGCAGCCAATATGAGCCCGCGTACAATTCACCCCTCCACTTT. V is TRBV4-3 and J is TRBJ1-6; D is ambiguous. Deletions cut 2 bases from V and 7 bases from J, with 15 bases between. The CDR3 consists of 16 residues. Germline CDR1 is LGHNA and CDR2 is YSLEER.